The 25 T cell receptor beta chains in this list originate from one sample, sequenced in a study of T cells in Graves' hyperthyroidism and ophthalmopathy. The investigators amplified TCR beta CDR3 regions from RNA transcripts. HTBI primers drove first-round RT-PCR of the TCR CDR3. Via MiXCR, TCRdb re-called the multiplex PCR reads, giving one row per CDR3 protein. Found here are 450,000 to 650,000 distinct CDR3 sequences, less than 25% of them singletons; the top ten hold about 30%. Sequencing was done on a sample of blood. These receptors originate from a man in his late teens or twenties with Graves' hyperthyroidism.

This clonotype has ten or more counts. The chain combines TRBV6-1 with TRBJ2-2; 9 bases align to TRBD1. CDR3 size: 14 residues. Unmatched junction bases numbered 4, after V lost 6 bases and J lost 5 bases. From germline, CDR1 is MNHNS and CDR2 SASEGT. This CDR3 reads CASRQGAPTGELFF. CDR3 coding DNA: TGTGCCAGCAGACAGGGGGCCCCGACCGGGGAGCTGTTTTTT.

This clonotype has more than one count but fewer than ten. The V call is TRBV12-3 or TRBV12-4, the J call TRBJ2-5; D might be TRBD1 or TRBD2, each matching 7 bases. The CDR3 is made up of 15 amino acids. Trimming took off 6 bases at V and 5 bases at J, with 19 bases between the two ends. The CDR3 spells CASRMGQWGGETQYF. The DNA for the CDR3 is TGTGCCAGCAGGATGGGACAGTGGGGAGGGGAGACCCAGTACTTC.

The sample holds many counts of this clonotype. V and J are TRBV6-1 and TRBJ1-1, with a tentative D call TRBD1 (5 bases). Germline values: CDR1 MNHNS, CDR2 SASEGT. Between the trimmed V and J ends, which lost 2 bases and 0 bases, there was a span of 13 bases. CDR3 size: 16 residues. CDR3: CASSENPGTVNTEAFF. The CDR3 DNA sequence: TGTGCCAGCAGTGAAAACCCCGGGACGGTGAACACTGAAGCTTTCTTT.

The rearrangement links TRBV28 to TRBJ1-2; D is unresolved. The ends were cut back, 6 bases at V and 2 bases at J, with 19 bases in the middle. The CDR3 runs to 16 residues. The germline gives CDR1 MDHEN, CDR2 SYDVKM. DNA of the CDR3: TGTGCCAGCAGCCCTCTACCTCCAGTCAGAAACTATGGCTACACCTTC. Its translation is CASSPLPPVRNYGYTF.

This clonotype occurred many times. The J gene is TRBJ2-5, the V gene TRBV6-5; the match to TRBD1 covers 8 bases. This CDR3 is built from 15 residues. The germline V gene has CDR1 MNHEY and CDR2 SVGAGI. The V and J ends lost 0 bases and 5 bases, in that order; junction bases with no gene match: 5. DNA of the CDR3: TGTGCCAGCAGTTACTCGATCAGGGGGCTGGAGACCCAGTACTTC. This translates into CASSYSIRGLETQYF.

V gene TRBV2 combines with J gene TRBJ1-5; D is perhaps TRBD1 (5 bases). Trimming took 3 bases from V and 0 from J, leaving 12 bases between them. Looked up from germline, CDR1 is SNHLY and CDR2 is FYNNEI. There are 16 residues in the CDR3. The CDR3 bases are TGTGCCAGCAGTGATCAGGGACGGAATAGCAATCAGCCCCAGCATTTT. Its translation is CASSDQGRNSNQPQHF.

This clonotype has more than one count but fewer than ten. The J gene is TRBJ2-7, the V gene TRBV20-1; 8 bases are a match to TRBD1. CDR3 size: 14 residues. Germline trimming cut 3 bases from V and 3 bases from J; bases unmatched to any gene: 7. Germline V lookup: CDR1 DFQATT, CDR2 SNEGSKA (reference sequence). CDR3 DNA: TGCAGTGCTAGCGAGTGGGACAGGAGCTACGAGCAGTACTTC. Translated: CSASEWDRSYEQYF.

This clonotype showed up many times. This chain joins TRBV20-1 and TRBJ1-5; D is undetermined. This CDR3 is built from 13 residues. Germline V CDR1 and CDR2: DFQATT, SNEGSKA (reference sequence). Trimming stripped 3 bases from V and 1 base from J, with 7 bases between. The CDR3 DNA reads TGCAGTGCTAGTGGCGGGAGCAATCAGCCCCAGCATTTT. Translation: CSASGGSNQPQHF.

This clonotype was seen ten or more times. The chain has TRBV11-1 and TRBJ2-2; D gene ambiguous. V was trimmed by 2 bases and J by 4 bases, leaving 5 bases between them. The CDR3 extends over 13 amino acids. CDR1 is SGHAT, CDR2 FQDESV, per germline (reference sequence). The CDR3 DNA reads as TGTGCCAGCAGCTTATCTTCCACCGGGGAGCTGTTTTTT. This encodes CASSLSSTGELFF.

This clonotype was observed a few times. The V call is TRBV5-1, the J call TRBJ1-3, with a possible D match to TRBD1 (5 bases). V lost 5 bases and J 6 bases, leaving 21 bases between the germline ends. This CDR3 contains 16 residues. Germline V lookup: CDR1 SGHRS, CDR2 YFSETQ. This chain's CDR3 is CASSISGTASPNTIYF. The CDR3 nucleotides are TGCGCCAGCAGTATTTCCGGGACGGCCAGCCCAAACACCATATATTTT.

At least ten counts were recorded for this clonotype. DNA for the CDR3: TGTGCCAGCAGTGTTGACGGGATCTCTGGAAACACCATATATTTT. Its protein product is CASSVDGISGNTIYF. This chain joins TRBV11-1 and TRBJ1-3; the D is unclear. V was shortened by 6 bases and J by 0 bases, with 12 bases between the two germline ends. The germline V gene encodes CDR1 SGHAT and CDR2 FQDESV (reference sequence). The CDR3 loop spans 15 amino acids.

This clonotype was detected many times. The rearrangement joins TRBV12-3 or TRBV12-4 to TRBJ2-3; no definite D call. The CDR3 is 14 residues long. Trimming pared 0 bases from V and 4 bases from J, leaving 8 bases between. CDR3 sequence: CASSLAMQSDTQYF. The CDR3 region has the DNA TGTGCCAGCAGTTTAGCCATGCAGTCAGATACGCAGTATTTT.

This clonotype was counted at least ten times. V and J are TRBV5-5 and TRBJ1-1; D not resolved. The CDR3 loop spans 15 amino acids. Germline assignment: CDR1 SGHKS and CDR2 YYEKEE (reference sequence). V lost 0 bases and J 0 bases, leaving 9 bases between the germline ends. Here the CDR3 DNA reads TGTGCCAGCAGCTTGGCTGGGATTATGAACACTGAAGCTTTCTTT. This sequence encodes CASSLAGIMNTEAFF.

With respect to this clonotype: This sequence may be a read error, since a much larger clone differs from it by one base. This chain uses TRBV9 with TRBJ1-2, with TRBD1 identical over 8 bases. The V gene's germline CDR1 is SGDLS and CDR2 YYNGEE. The CDR3 runs to 17 residues. V trimming: 3 bases; J trimming: 6 bases; junction bases outside the gene matches: 16. CDR3 coding DNA: TGTGCCAGCAGCGCGGCTCTTCCGGACAGGGAAGCGGATGGCTACACCTTC. It codes for CASSAALPDREADGYTF.

This CDR3 is CASSAPDDYEQYF. The DNA of the CDR3 is TGTGCCAGCAGTGCACCCGATGACTACGAGCAGTACTTC. The chain links TRBV12-3 or TRBV12-4 to TRBJ2-7; D is unresolved. Trimming removed 5 bases from V and 3 bases from J, with 11 bases in between. The CDR3 has 13 residues.

This clonotype was seen at least ten times. The V gene is TRBV20-1, the J gene TRBJ1-1; D uncertain. The germline gives CDR1 DFQATT, CDR2 SNEGSKA (reference sequence). This CDR3 is built from 12 residues. The V end lost 0 bases, the J end lost 10 bases, and 12 bases lay between the germline ends. The CDR3 is CSARDVLSVAFF. CDR3 sequence (DNA): TGCAGTGCTAGAGACGTGCTATCCGTAGCTTTCTTT.

This clonotype was recorded many times. The chain employs TRBV20-1 and TRBJ1-2, with D possibly matching TRBD1 (6 bases). V was clipped by 1 base and J by 7 bases, with 7 bases between them. Germline-derived CDR1 and CDR2 are DFQATT and SNEGSKA (reference sequence). This CDR3 contains 11 residues. The CDR3 bases are TGCAGTGCTAGAGGAGGGGGTGGCTACACCTTC. It translates to CSARGGGGYTF.

The table lists this clonotype with many counts. The J gene is TRBJ2-2, the V gene TRBV5-1, with D tentatively TRBD2 (5 bases). This CDR3 region has 15 residues. The V and J ends lost 4 bases and 5 bases respectively, with 15 bases between them. Germline V gene sequence: CDR1 SGHRS, CDR2 YFSETQ. For the CDR3, the DNA is TGCGCCAGCAGCCCTGGGCTAGCAGTTACCGGGGAGCTGTTTTTT. This translates into CASSPGLAVTGELFF. The full variable domain, in which reference TRBV5-1 and TRBJ2-2 provide the parts outside the CDR3, is KAGVTQTPRYLIKTRGQQVTLSCSPISGHRSVSWYQQTPGQGLQFLFEYFSETQRNKGNFPGRFSGRQFSNSRSEMNVSTLELGDSALYLCASSPGLAVTGELFFGEGSRLTVL.

This clonotype has only a few counts. The V and J genes are TRBV2 and TRBJ1-3; TRBD1 might be the D (5 bases). The V end was cut by 1 base, the J end by 0 bases, with 10 bases between. Germline V lookup: CDR1 SNHLY, CDR2 FYNNEI. The CDR3 has 16 amino acids. CDR3 DNA: TGTGCCAGCAGTGAAGAAGGGGTCCGCTCTGGAAACACCATATATTTT. Protein product: CASSEEGVRSGNTIYF.

This clonotype was seen a few times. The chain combines TRBV2 with TRBJ2-5; maybe TRBD2 (5 bases). V lost 6 bases, J lost 1 base, and 9 bases lay in between. The CDR3 loop spans 13 amino acids. Germline CDR1 reads SNHLY; CDR2 reads FYNNEI. The CDR3 bases are TGTGCCAGCAGCAAAGGGAGCCAAGAGACCCAGTACTTC. This translates into CASSKGSQETQYF.

This clonotype came up many times. This chain uses TRBV28 with TRBJ2-7, with D perhaps matching TRBD2 (5 bases). The CDR3 totals 14 residues. The germline V gene has CDR1 MDHEN and CDR2 SYDVKM. V was trimmed by 5 bases and J by 3 bases, leaving 14 bases between them. DNA of the CDR3: TGTGCCAGCAGTGCAGGAGGCGGAGACTACGAGCAGTACTTC. Translation gives CASSAGGGDYEQYF.

This clonotype has a count of ten or more. This chain links TRBV19 with TRBJ1-1, with 9 nucleotides matching TRBD1. The germline gives CDR1 LNHDA, CDR2 SQIVND (reference sequence). The CDR3 sequence is 15 residues long. The V and J ends lost 9 bases and 0 bases, in that order; junction bases with no gene match: 8. As DNA, the CDR3 is TGTGCCAGCAGTCCCGGGACAGGGCTGAACACTGAAGCTTTCTTT. Residues: CASSPGTGLNTEAFF. The complete variable domain, with remaining parts taken from reference TRBV19 and TRBJ1-1, reads DGGITQSPKYLFRKEGQNVTLSCEQNLNHDAMYWYRQDPGQGLRLIYYSQIVNDFQKGDIAEGYSVSREKKESFPLTVTSAQKNPTAFYLCASSPGTGLNTEAFFGQGTRLTVV.

This clonotype was seen ten or more times. The chain links TRBV20-1 to TRBJ1-1, with 8 positions matching TRBD1. Trimming at V came to 0 bases and at J to 2 bases, leaving 14 bases not matched to a gene. Germline V gene lookup returns CDR1 DFQATT and CDR2 SNEGSKA (reference sequence). This CDR3 has 18 residues. In nucleotides, the CDR3 is TGCAGTGCTAGAGACGACGGACAGGGATTTCCCGTAAACACTGAAGCTTTCTTT. As protein: CSARDDGQGFPVNTEAFF.

This clonotype was detected ten times or more. The gene calls are TRBV20-1 and TRBJ1-2, with D possibly TRBD1 on 6 matching bases. Trimming pared 7 bases from V and 6 bases from J, leaving 12 bases between. The CDR3 is 11 residues long. Germline loops: CDR1 DFQATT, CDR2 SNEGSKA (reference sequence). As DNA, the CDR3 is TGCAGTGGTGGGGGGCTGGATGGCTACACCTTC. Its translation is CSGGGLDGYTF.

This clonotype was seen many times. CDR3: CASRLGGGGNQPQHF. For the CDR3, the DNA is TGTGCCAGCAGACTTGGGGGTGGCGGCAATCAGCCCCAGCATTTT. This chain uses TRBV6-2 or TRBV6-3 with TRBJ1-5, with D possibly being TRBD1 (5 bases). V lost 6 bases and J lost 2, with 14 bases in between. The CDR3 is 15 residues long. The germline gives CDR1 MNHEY, CDR2 SVGEGT.